The 10 T cell receptor beta chains in this list originate from one sample, sequenced in a study of CD8 T cells in Susac syndrome. RNA, at roughly 0.45 to 1 ug, was reverse transcribed with random hexamers. Via MiXCR, TCRdb re-called the immunoSEQ multiplex PCR reads, giving one row per CDR3 protein. The table shows 55,000 to 70,000 distinct CDR3 sequences, with around 95% occurring only once. Sequencing used CD8+ T cells from PBMCs. The receptors stem from a human donor in good health.

The chain is built from TRBV19 and TRBJ2-5; 9 bases match TRBD1. In germline, CDR1 is LNHDA, CDR2 SQIVND (reference sequence). This CDR3 spans 15 amino acids. J lost 3 bases, V lost 3 bases, and 5 bases had no gene match. The CDR3 region is CASSISGQGKETQYF. As DNA, the CDR3 is TGTGCCAGTAGTATCTCCGGACAGGGGAAAGAGACCCAGTACTTC.

The genes are TRBV24-1 and TRBJ2-4, with 9 positions matching TRBD1. This CDR3 comprises 16 residues. Trimming cost V 3 bases and J 2 bases; bases outside gene matches: 4. Per germline, CDR1 KGHDR and CDR2 SFDVKD. DNA of the CDR3: TGTGCCACCAGTGATGGACAGGGGAATTCCAAAAACATTCAGTACTTC. As protein: CATSDGQGNSKNIQYF.

The chain uses TRBV13 and TRBJ2-6; D unclear. Per germline, CDR1 PRHDT and CDR2 FYEKMQ (reference sequence). Trimming took off 1 base at V and 1 base at J, with 5 bases between the two ends. The CDR3 length is 15 residues. As DNA, the CDR3 is TGTGCCAGCAGCTTAGAAGGGTCTGGGGCCAACGTCCTGACTTTC. Translating it yields CASSLEGSGANVLTF.

J is TRBJ1-2 and V is TRBV23-1; D possibly corresponds to TRBD1 (5 bases). TRBV23-1 is noted as an ORF with a role that remains uncertain. Trimming took 3 bases from V and 12 from J, leaving 17 bases between them. The CDR3 contains 13 residues. Here the CDR3 reads CASSHGLGTRNTF. The CDR3 coding sequence is TGCGCCAGCAGTCACGGACTGGGGACCCGGAACACCTTC.

In this sample, this clonotype turned up once. The CDR3 DNA reads TGCGCCAGCAGCCTTATAAGGGACGAGCAGTACTTC. Its translation is CASSLIRDEQYF. V and J are TRBV5-1 and TRBJ2-7; D unclear. Looked up from germline, CDR1 is SGHRS and CDR2 is YFSETQ. The CDR3 loop spans 12 amino acids. Trimming stripped 4 bases from V and 5 bases from J, with 10 bases between.

The V gene is TRBV27, the J gene TRBJ2-7, with D possibly matching TRBD1 (6 bases). V lost 3 bases to trimming and J lost 2 bases, with 11 bases between them. This CDR3 is built from 14 residues. Germline V gene lookup returns CDR1 MNHEY and CDR2 SMNVEV (reference sequence). CDR3 region: CASSFNSGAYEQYF. The CDR3 DNA is TGTGCCAGCAGTTTCAACTCAGGGGCCTACGAGCAGTACTTC.

V gene TRBV7-2 combines with J gene TRBJ2-7; D is possibly TRBD1 (5 bases). From germline, CDR1 is SGHTA and CDR2 FQGNSA. The length of the CDR3 is 14 residues. Trimming shortened V by 3 bases and J by 2 bases, and 11 bases separated the two germline ends. In DNA form, the CDR3 reads TGTGCCAGCAGCTTTGGAGCAGGGCCCTACGAGCAGTACTTC. Amino acids: CASSFGAGPYEQYF. The full variable domain, in which reference TRBV7-2 and TRBJ2-7 provide the parts outside the CDR3, is GAGVSQSPSNKVTEKGKDVELRCDPISGHTALYWYRQSLGQGLEFLIYFQGNSAPDKSGLPSDRFSAERTGGSVSTLTIQRTQQEDSAVYLCASSFGAGPYEQYFGPGTRLTVT.

The chain combines TRBV27 with TRBJ2-1; a possible D gene is TRBD2 (6 bases). V was clipped by 4 bases and J by 0 bases, with 10 bases between them. The CDR3 has 15 residues. The germline V gene has CDR1 MNHEY and CDR2 SMNVEV (reference sequence). The CDR3 loop reads CASSSGGSSYNEQFF. In nucleotides, the CDR3 is TGTGCCAGCAGTTCAGGAGGGAGCTCCTACAATGAGCAGTTCTTC.

The chain carries TRBV29-1 and TRBJ1-2, with D uncertain. Trimming cost V 6 bases and J 1 base, with 9 bases left between them. CDR3 size: 12 residues. From germline, CDR1 is SQVTM and CDR2 ANQGSEA. As DNA, the CDR3 is TGCAGCGTCGTTGAGGGTAACTATGGCTACACCTTC. Translating gives CSVVEGNYGYTF.

The V and J genes are TRBV9 and TRBJ2-1; D gene ambiguous. The CDR3 length is 15 residues. Germline V gene lookup returns CDR1 SGDLS and CDR2 YYNGEE. Trimming shortened V by 5 bases and J by 0 bases, and 12 bases separated the two germline ends. CDR3 nucleotides: TGTGCCAGCAGGGCGGACCTTAGCTCCTACAATGAGCAGTTCTTC. Protein: CASRADLSSYNEQFF.